These 5 T cell receptor beta chains share one sample of origin, sequenced in a study of control samples from healthy donors and cancer patients. Sequencing used immunoSEQ multiplex PCR; TCRdb keeps in-frame clones, though not all of them. The sample lists some 150,000 clones, 93% occurring once. Input material: blood. Source of these receptors: a middle-aged man in good health.

V gene TRBV10-2 combines with J gene TRBJ1-6; TRBD1 matches at 8 bases. The J segment lost 9 bases and the V segment lost 0 bases, leaving 7 bases of the junction unmatched. Germline V gives CDR1 WSHSY, CDR2 SAAADI. The CDR3 runs 16 residues. The CDR3 is CASSESRQGLFSPLHF. In DNA, the CDR3 is TGCGCCAGCAGTGAGTCAAGACAGGGGCTATTTTCACCCCTCCACTTT.

The V call is TRBV18, the J call TRBJ2-1, with D possibly being TRBD2 (7 bases). CDR3 length equals 14 residues. CDR1 is KGHSH, CDR2 LQKENI, per germline. Trimming pared 6 bases from V and 5 bases from J, leaving 14 bases between. The CDR3 DNA sequence: TGTGCCAGCTCGCTGGGGGGGGCACACAATGAGCAGTTCTTC. It codes for CASSLGGAHNEQFF.

V is TRBV5-4 and J is TRBJ1-6; 7 nucleotides line up with TRBD1. The trim removed 3 bases at V and 8 bases at J, leaving 8 bases unmatched. The CDR3 length is 15 residues. The germline V gene encodes CDR1 SGHNT and CDR2 YYREEE (reference sequence). CDR3 sequence: CASSSAGQIHSPLHF. The CDR3, as DNA: TGTGCCAGCAGCTCGGCGGGACAGATTCATTCACCCCTCCACTTT.

The chain combines TRBV7-2 with TRBJ2-2; D remains ambiguous. Trimming removed 5 bases at V and 1 base at J, with 5 bases between. This CDR3 spans 13 amino acids. CDR1 is SGHTA, CDR2 FQGNSA, per germline. In nucleotides, the CDR3 is TGTGCCAGCAGCCCAGGGAACACCGGGGAGCTGTTTTTT. This sequence encodes CASSPGNTGELFF.

V usage is TRBV7-9 and J usage is TRBJ2-1; D perhaps matches TRBD1 (6 bases). This CDR3 contains 15 residues. From germline, CDR1 is SEHNR and CDR2 FQNEAQ (reference sequence). The germline V and J ends were trimmed by 1 base and 7 bases, with 14 bases remaining between them. CDR3 DNA sequence: TGTGCCAGCAGCTTAGTTTGGACAGCTGATAATGAGCAGTTCTTC. Its protein product is CASSLVWTADNEQFF.